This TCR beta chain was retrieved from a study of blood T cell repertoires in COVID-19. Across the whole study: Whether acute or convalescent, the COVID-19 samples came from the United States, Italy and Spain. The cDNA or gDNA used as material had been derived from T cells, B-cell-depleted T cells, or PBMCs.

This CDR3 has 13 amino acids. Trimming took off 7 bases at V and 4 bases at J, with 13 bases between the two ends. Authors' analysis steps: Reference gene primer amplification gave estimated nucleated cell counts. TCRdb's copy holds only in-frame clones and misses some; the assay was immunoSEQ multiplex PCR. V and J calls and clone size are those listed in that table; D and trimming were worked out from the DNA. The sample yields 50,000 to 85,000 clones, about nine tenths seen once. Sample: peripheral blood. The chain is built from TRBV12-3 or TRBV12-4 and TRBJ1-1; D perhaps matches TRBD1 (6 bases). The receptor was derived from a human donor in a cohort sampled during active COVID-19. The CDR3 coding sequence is TGTGCCAGCACCGTACAGGGTTTCACTGAAGCTTTCTTT. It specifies CASTVQGFTEAFF.